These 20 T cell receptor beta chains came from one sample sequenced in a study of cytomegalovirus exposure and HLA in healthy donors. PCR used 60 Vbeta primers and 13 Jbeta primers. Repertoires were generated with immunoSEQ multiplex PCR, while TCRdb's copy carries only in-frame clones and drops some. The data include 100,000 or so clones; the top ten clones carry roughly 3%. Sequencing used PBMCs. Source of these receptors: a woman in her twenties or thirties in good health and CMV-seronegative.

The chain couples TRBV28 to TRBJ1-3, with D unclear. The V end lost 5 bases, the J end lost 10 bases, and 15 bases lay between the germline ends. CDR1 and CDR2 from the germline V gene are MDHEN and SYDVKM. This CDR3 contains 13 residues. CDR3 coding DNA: TGTGCCAGCAGTCCCCCAGGACTTAAGACCATATATTTT. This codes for CASSPPGLKTIYF.

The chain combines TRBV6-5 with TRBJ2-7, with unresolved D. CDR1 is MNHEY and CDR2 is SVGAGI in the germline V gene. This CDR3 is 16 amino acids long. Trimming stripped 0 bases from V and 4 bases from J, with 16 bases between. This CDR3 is CASSYSSQLDIYEQYF. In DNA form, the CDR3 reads TGTGCCAGCAGTTACTCCTCTCAATTAGACATTTACGAGCAGTACTTC.

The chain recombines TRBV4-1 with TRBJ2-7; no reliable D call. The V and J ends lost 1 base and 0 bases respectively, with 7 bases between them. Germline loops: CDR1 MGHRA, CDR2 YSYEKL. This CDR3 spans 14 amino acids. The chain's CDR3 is CASSQVPVSYEQYF. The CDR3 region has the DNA TGCGCCAGCAGCCAAGTCCCGGTCTCCTACGAGCAGTACTTC.

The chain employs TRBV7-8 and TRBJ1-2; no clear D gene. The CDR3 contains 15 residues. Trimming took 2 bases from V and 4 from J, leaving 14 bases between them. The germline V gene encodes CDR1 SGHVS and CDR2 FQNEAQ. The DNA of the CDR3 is TGTGCCAGCAGCTTATACCAGCCCCCGGGCTATGGCTACACCTTC. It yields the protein CASSLYQPPGYGYTF.

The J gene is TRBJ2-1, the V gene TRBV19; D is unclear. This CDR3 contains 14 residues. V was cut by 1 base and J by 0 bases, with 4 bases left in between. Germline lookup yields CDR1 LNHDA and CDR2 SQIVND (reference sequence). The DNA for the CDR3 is TGTGCCAGTAGTATAGCCGGCTCCTACAATGAGCAGTTCTTC. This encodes CASSIAGSYNEQFF.

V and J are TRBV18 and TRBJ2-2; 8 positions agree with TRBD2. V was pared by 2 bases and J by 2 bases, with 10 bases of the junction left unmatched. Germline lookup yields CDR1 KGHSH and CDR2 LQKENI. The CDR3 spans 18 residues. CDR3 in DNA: TGTGCCAGCTCACCATTTCGAGACAGCGGGGGAAACACCGGGGAGCTGTTTTTT. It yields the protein CASSPFRDSGGNTGELFF.

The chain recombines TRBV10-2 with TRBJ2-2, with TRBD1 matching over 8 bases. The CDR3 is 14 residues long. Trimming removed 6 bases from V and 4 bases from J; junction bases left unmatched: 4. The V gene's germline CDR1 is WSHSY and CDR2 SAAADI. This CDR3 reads CASSPTGGTGELFF. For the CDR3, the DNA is TGCGCCAGCAGCCCAACAGGGGGCACCGGGGAGCTGTTTTTT.

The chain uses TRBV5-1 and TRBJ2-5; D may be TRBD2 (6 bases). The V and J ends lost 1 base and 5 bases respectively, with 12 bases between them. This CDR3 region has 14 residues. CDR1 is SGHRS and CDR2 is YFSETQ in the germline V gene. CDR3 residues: CASSLFGSRETQYF. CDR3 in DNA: TGCGCCAGCAGCTTGTTCGGGAGTCGGGAGACCCAGTACTTC. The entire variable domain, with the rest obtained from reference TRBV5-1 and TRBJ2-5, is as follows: KAGVTQTPRYLIKTRGQQVTLSCSPISGHRSVSWYQQTPGQGLQFLFEYFSETQRNKGNFPGRFSGRQFSNSRSEMNVSTLELGDSALYLCASSLFGSRETQYFGPGTRLLVL.

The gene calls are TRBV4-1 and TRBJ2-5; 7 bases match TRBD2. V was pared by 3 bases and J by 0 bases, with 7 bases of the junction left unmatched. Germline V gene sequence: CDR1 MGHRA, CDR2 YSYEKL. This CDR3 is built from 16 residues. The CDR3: CASSHRLAAYQETQYF. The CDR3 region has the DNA TGCGCCAGCAGCCACCGACTAGCAGCCTACCAAGAGACCCAGTACTTC.

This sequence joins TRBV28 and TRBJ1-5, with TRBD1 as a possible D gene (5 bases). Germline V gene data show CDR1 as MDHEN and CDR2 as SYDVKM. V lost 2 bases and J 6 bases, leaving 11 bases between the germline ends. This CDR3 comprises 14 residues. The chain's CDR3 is CASSLPGLGQPQHF. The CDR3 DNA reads TGTGCCAGCAGTTTACCAGGGTTGGGTCAGCCCCAGCATTTT.

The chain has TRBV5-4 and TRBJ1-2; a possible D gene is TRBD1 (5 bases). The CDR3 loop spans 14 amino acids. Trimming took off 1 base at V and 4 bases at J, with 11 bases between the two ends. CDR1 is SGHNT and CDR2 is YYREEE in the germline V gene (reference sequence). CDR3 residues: CASSLWAGLYGYTF. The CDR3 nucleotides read TGTGCCAGCAGCTTGTGGGCAGGGCTCTATGGCTACACCTTC. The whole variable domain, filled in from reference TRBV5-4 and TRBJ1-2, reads ETGVTQSPTHLIKTRGQQVTLRCSSQSGHNTVSWYQQALGQGPQFIFQYYREEENGRGNFPPRFSGLQFPNYSSELNVNALELDDSALYLCASSLWAGLYGYTFGSGTRLTVV.

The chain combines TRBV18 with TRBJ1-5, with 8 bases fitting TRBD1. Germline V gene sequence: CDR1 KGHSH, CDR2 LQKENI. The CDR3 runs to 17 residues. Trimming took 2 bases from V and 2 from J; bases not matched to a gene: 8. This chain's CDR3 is CASSPELQGEGNQPQHF. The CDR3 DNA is TGTGCCAGCTCACCAGAACTACAGGGGGAGGGCAATCAGCCCCAGCATTTT.

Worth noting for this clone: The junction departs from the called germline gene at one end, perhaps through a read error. The CDR3: CASSPTGGHTGELFF. The CDR3 DNA follows: TGTGCTAGCAGCCCGACAGGGGGCCACACCGGGGAGCTGTTTTTT. The J gene is TRBJ2-2, the V gene TRBV7-7, with 10 nucleotides matching TRBD1. The CDR3 sequence is 15 residues long. Germline V gene data show CDR1 as SSHAT and CDR2 as FNYEAQ (reference sequence).

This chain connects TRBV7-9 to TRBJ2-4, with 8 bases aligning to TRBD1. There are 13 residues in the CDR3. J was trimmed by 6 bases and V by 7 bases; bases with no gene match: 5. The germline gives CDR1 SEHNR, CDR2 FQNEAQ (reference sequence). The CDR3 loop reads CASTTGEGNIQYF. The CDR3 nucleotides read TGTGCCAGCACGACAGGGGAAGGAAACATTCAGTACTTC.

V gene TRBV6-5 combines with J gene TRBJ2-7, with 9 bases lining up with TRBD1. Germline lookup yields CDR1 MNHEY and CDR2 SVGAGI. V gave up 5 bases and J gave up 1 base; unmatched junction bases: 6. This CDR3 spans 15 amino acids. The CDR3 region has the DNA TGTGCCAGCAGTAAGCCCGGACAGGGGTCCTACGAGCAGTACTTC. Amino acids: CASSKPGQGSYEQYF.

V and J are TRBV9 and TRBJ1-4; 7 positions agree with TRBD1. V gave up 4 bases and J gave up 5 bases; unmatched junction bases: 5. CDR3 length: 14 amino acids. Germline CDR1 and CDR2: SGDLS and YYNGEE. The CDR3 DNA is TGTGCCAGCAGCCTAGGACAGGAGAATGAAAAACTGTTTTTT. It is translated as CASSLGQENEKLFF.

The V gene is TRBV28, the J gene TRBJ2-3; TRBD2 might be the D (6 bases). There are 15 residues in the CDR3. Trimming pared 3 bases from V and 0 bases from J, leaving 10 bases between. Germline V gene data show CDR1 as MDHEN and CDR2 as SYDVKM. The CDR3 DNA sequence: TGTGCCAGCAGTTTCCAAGCGGGCAGCACAGATACGCAGTATTTT. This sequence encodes CASSFQAGSTDTQYF.

Here the CDR3 reads CASSQEGQGSYGYTF. CDR3 bases: TGCGCCAGCAGCCAAGAGGGACAGGGGTCCTATGGCTACACCTTC. The chain employs TRBV4-1 and TRBJ1-2; 10 bases map to TRBD1. The CDR3 is 15 residues long. V trimming: 0 bases; J trimming: 4 bases; junction bases outside the gene matches: 2. From germline, CDR1 is MGHRA and CDR2 YSYEKL.

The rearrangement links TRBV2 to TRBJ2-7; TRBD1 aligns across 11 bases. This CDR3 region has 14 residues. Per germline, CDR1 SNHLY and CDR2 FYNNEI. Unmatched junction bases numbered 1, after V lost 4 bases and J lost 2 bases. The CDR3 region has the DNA TGTGCCAGCAGTGCGGGACAGGGGGCCTACGAGCAGTACTTC. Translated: CASSAGQGAYEQYF.

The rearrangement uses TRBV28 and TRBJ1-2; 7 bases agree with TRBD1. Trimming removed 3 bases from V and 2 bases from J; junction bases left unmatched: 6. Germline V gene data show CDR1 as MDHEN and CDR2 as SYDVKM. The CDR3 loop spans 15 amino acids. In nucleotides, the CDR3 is TGTGCCAGCAGTTTCGGACAGGACTCGAACTATGGCTACACCTTC. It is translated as CASSFGQDSNYGYTF.